This T cell receptor (beta chain) was observed in a study of CD8 T cells in ankylosing spondylitis. Study-wide results and limits: Typical of ankylosing spondylitis blood, it appeared, was a TCR beta motif of under 10 highly homologous variants.

Concerning this clonotype: The antigen is unknown.

Quantitative 5'-RACE with molecular barcodes was used to make the TCR beta libraries. Each CDR3 protein gets one entry after TCRdb re-called the 5' RACE reads with MiXCR. The data hold 25,000 to 30,000 distinct CDR3 sequences, with over 6.5% observed a single time. Germline V gene lookup returns CDR1 SEHNR and CDR2 FQNEAQ (reference sequence). The CDR3 sequence is 13 residues long. After removal of 5 bases from V and 12 bases from J, the junction contained 9 bases not matched to a gene. Sequencing was done on a sample of blood. The chain employs TRBV7-9 and TRBJ2-1; the match to TRBD1 covers 8 bases. The receptor was isolated from a male donor with ankylosing spondylitis or in good health (not recorded which). For the CDR3, the DNA is TGTGCCAGCAGCGCGCGTTCCGGGACAGGGCAGTTCTTC. Amino acids: CASSARSGTGQFF.